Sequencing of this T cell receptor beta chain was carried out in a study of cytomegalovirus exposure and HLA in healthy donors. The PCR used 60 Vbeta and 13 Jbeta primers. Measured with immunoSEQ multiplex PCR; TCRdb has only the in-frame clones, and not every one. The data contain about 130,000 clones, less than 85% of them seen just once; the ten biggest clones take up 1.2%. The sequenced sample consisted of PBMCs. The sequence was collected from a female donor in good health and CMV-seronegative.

The CDR3 DNA reads as TGTGCCAGCGCCATCGGGGGATTCAATGAGCAGTTCTTC. Translated, it gives CASAIGGFNEQFF. The chain links TRBV7-3 to TRBJ2-1, with TRBD2 as a possible D gene (6 bases). The CDR3 is 13 residues long. Trimming stripped 8 bases from V and 6 bases from J, with 14 bases between. The germline CDR1 and CDR2 sequences are SGHTA and FQGTGA.